These 22 T cell receptor beta chains came from one sample sequenced in a study of shared clonotypes between healthy human individuals (dated by TCRdb to the early 2020s). The method was the immunoSEQ multiplex PCR assay. TCRdb retrieved this table from immuneACCESS and kept in-frame rearrangements only. Not all clones are present; in checked studies, unresolved V genes account for under half, and no reason is known for the remainder. The sample table shows approximately 2.3 million clones, and just over 90% are seen once. Under 0.45% of the sample is taken by the ten largest. The sample was naive CD4+ T cells from PBMCs. The intended sense of this specimen's cell subset or site label: CD45RA+ positively selected. The receptors originated from a man aged 18 to 29 in good health. Some clones in this sample may be carry-over from other donors' samples.

The chain recombines TRBV15 with TRBJ1-2; D perhaps matches TRBD1 (6 bases). CDR3 length equals 12 residues. Germline CDR1 reads LNHNV; CDR2 reads YYDKDF (reference sequence). The V end lost 5 bases, the J end lost 5 bases, and 9 bases lay between the germline ends. The DNA for the CDR3 is TGTGCCACCAGCGGGACAATTTATGGCTACACCTTC. Its translation is CATSGTIYGYTF. The complete variable domain, with remaining parts taken from reference TRBV15 and TRBJ1-2, reads DAMVIQNPRYQVTQFGKPVTLSCSQTLNHNVMYWYQQKSSQAPKLLFHYYDKDFNNEADTPDNFQSRRPNTSFCFLDIRSPGLGDTAMYLCATSGTIYGYTFGSGTRLTVV.

The genes are TRBV28 and TRBJ2-7; D not certain. V was pared by 4 bases and J by 9 bases, with 13 bases between. CDR1 is MDHEN and CDR2 is SYDVKM in the germline V gene. This CDR3 is built from 12 residues. The CDR3, as DNA: TGTGCCAGCAGTTCTCCGGATTCGAGGCAGTACTTC. Translated, it gives CASSSPDSRQYF.

This chain joins TRBV5-1 and TRBJ1-2; D is undetermined. V was shortened by 4 bases and J by 7 bases, with 17 bases between the two germline ends. CDR1 is SGHRS and CDR2 is YFSETQ in the germline V gene. CDR3 length: 14 residues. The CDR3 sequence: CASSPIAPESGYTF. In DNA form, the CDR3 reads TGCGCCAGCAGCCCCATAGCACCGGAGTCTGGCTACACCTTC.

With regard to this clone: Other DNA sequences in the sample encode the same CDR3. The rearrangement joins TRBV5-1 to TRBJ2-1; 15 bases agree with TRBD2. This CDR3 is 17 amino acids long. Germline loops: CDR1 SGHRS, CDR2 YFSETQ. V shed 3 bases, J shed 1 base, and the junction held 2 bases outside the gene matches. The CDR3: CASSWGLAGGSYNEQFF. In nucleotides, the CDR3 is TGCGCCAGCAGCTGGGGACTAGCGGGAGGATCCTACAATGAGCAGTTCTTC.

A single count supports this clone. The chain has TRBV4-2 and TRBJ2-5; weak D call: TRBD2 (5 bases). This CDR3 contains 13 residues. Germline CDR1 is LGHNA and CDR2 is YNFKEQ. Trimming cost V 0 bases and J 11 bases, with 13 bases left between them. CDR3 sequence: CASSQDLGDGQYF. Written as DNA, the CDR3 is TGTGCCAGCAGCCAAGATCTGGGAGACGGACAGTACTTC.

This clone was picked up one time. The rearrangement joins TRBV28 to TRBJ1-2; D uncertain. The CDR3 contains 15 residues. Trimming left V 3 bases short and J 0 bases short, with 11 bases between. CDR1 is MDHEN and CDR2 is SYDVKM in the germline V gene. The CDR3 sequence: CASSLVGGPNYGYTF. The CDR3 DNA follows: TGTGCCAGCAGTTTGGTTGGCGGTCCTAACTATGGCTACACCTTC.

This clone was seen only once. V and J are TRBV4-3 and TRBJ2-7, with D tentatively TRBD1 (5 bases). The germline V gene has CDR1 LGHNA and CDR2 YSLEER. This CDR3 has 15 residues. Trimming removed 0 bases from V and 3 bases from J, with 12 bases in between. CDR3 bases: TGCGCCAGCAGCCAAGATCTTCAGGGCCTCTACGAGCAGTACTTC. The encoded protein is CASSQDLQGLYEQYF.

The chain has TRBV4-2 and TRBJ1-5; no reliable D call. The CDR3 consists of 14 residues. The ends were cut back, 0 bases at V and 7 bases at J, with 10 bases in the middle. Germline V gene sequence: CDR1 LGHNA, CDR2 YNFKEQ. This CDR3 reads CASSQDTASQPQHF. As DNA, the CDR3 is TGTGCCAGCAGCCAAGATACGGCGTCGCAGCCCCAGCATTTT.

The rearrangement joins TRBV2 to TRBJ1-4; unclear D gene. From germline, CDR1 is SNHLY and CDR2 FYNNEI. V lost 6 bases to trimming and J lost 6 bases, with 14 bases between them. The CDR3 is 14 residues long. CDR3 loop: CASSAGPRYEKLFF. Here the CDR3 DNA reads TGTGCCAGCAGCGCCGGGCCCCGGTATGAAAAACTGTTTTTT.

This clone was found once. V and J are TRBV5-4 and TRBJ2-1; 7 bases align to TRBD1. CDR1 is SGHNT, CDR2 YYREEE, per germline (reference sequence). CDR3 length: 13 amino acids. V dropped 5 bases and J dropped 7; count of bases not matched to a gene: 6. CDR3 sequence reads: CASRGTVLNEQFF. The DNA of the CDR3 is TGTGCCAGCAGAGGGACAGTATTGAATGAGCAGTTCTTC.

The chain uses TRBV11-2 and TRBJ2-7; D uncertain. Germline assignment: CDR1 SGHAT and CDR2 FQNNGV. The CDR3 runs 13 residues. Trimming stripped 5 bases from V and 3 bases from J, with 11 bases between. For the CDR3, the DNA is TGTGCCAGCAGCCTCAGGACCGACTACGAGCAGTACTTC. It encodes CASSLRTDYEQYF.

The V and J genes are TRBV5-1 and TRBJ2-7; TRBD2 might be the D (6 bases). The CDR3 runs 14 residues. Germline loops: CDR1 SGHRS, CDR2 YFSETQ. Between the trimmed V and J ends, which lost 5 bases and 3 bases, there was a span of 15 bases. CDR3: CASSTGLSNYEQYF. CDR3 nucleotides: TGCGCCAGCAGTACGGGACTTTCGAACTACGAGCAGTACTTC. Filled out from reference TRBV5-1 and TRBJ2-7, the complete variable domain reads KAGVTQTPRYLIKTRGQQVTLSCSPISGHRSVSWYQQTPGQGLQFLFEYFSETQRNKGNFPGRFSGRQFSNSRSEMNVSTLELGDSALYLCASSTGLSNYEQYFGPGTRLTVT.

Worth noting for this clone: The same CDR3 is also encoded by other DNA sequences in this sample. V and J are TRBV6-5 and TRBJ1-1, with D perhaps TRBD1 (5 bases). The CDR3 consists of 13 residues. Germline CDR1 reads MNHEY; CDR2 reads SVGAGI. V was cut by 4 bases and J by 1 base, with 7 bases left in between. CDR3 sequence (DNA): TGTGCCAGCAGTTTGGGGGGGAACACTGAAGCTTTCTTT. As protein: CASSLGGNTEAFF.

The V call is TRBV25-1, the J call TRBJ2-3, with D perhaps matching TRBD1 or TRBD2 (6 bases each). Trimming took off 3 bases at V and 5 bases at J, with 15 bases between the two ends. The CDR3 loop spans 15 amino acids. Germline V gene sequence: CDR1 MGHDK, CDR2 SYGVNS. The CDR3 here is CASSDSGRDKDTQYF. The CDR3 bases are TGTGCCAGCAGTGACAGCGGGCGGGACAAAGATACGCAGTATTTT. Supplemented by reference TRBV25-1 and TRBJ2-3, the full variable domain reads EADIYQTPRYLVIGTGKKITLECSQTMGHDKMYWYQQDPGMELHLIHYSYGVNSTEKGDLSSESTVSRIRTEHFPLTLESARPSHTSQYLCASSDSGRDKDTQYFGPGTRLTVL.

CDR3: CASRDRGWGEQFF. The CDR3 bases are TGTGCCAGCCGAGATCGGGGCTGGGGTGAGCAGTTCTTC. The chain recombines TRBV27 with TRBJ2-1; D possibly matches TRBD1 or TRBD2 (5 bases each). The CDR3 totals 13 residues. Trimming took off 8 bases at V and 9 bases at J, with 17 bases between the two ends. The germline gives CDR1 MNHEY, CDR2 SMNVEV (reference sequence).

The CDR3 region has the DNA TGTGCCAGCAGGCAGATAGCGGGACTCTACAATGAGCAGTTCTTC. The encoded protein is CASRQIAGLYNEQFF. This rearrangement joins TRBV6-6 to TRBJ2-1, with 8 bases that match TRBD2. The CDR3 extends over 15 amino acids. Germline CDR1 MNHNY, CDR2 SVGAGI (reference sequence). V lost 6 bases and J lost 3; bases outside the gene matches: 7.

J is TRBJ2-7 and V is TRBV11-2, with D possibly TRBD1 on 6 matching bases. The CDR3 is 14 residues long. In germline, CDR1 is SGHAT, CDR2 FQNNGV. V was clipped by 2 bases and J by 6 bases, with 14 bases between them. This chain's CDR3 is CASSLTGRGLEQYF. CDR3 nucleotide sequence: TGTGCCAGCAGCTTAACAGGGCGAGGCCTCGAGCAGTACTTC.

This sequence joins TRBV19 and TRBJ1-1; 7 bases are a match to TRBD1. The V gene end was trimmed by 6 bases and the J gene end by 5 bases; junction bases not matched to a gene: 9. Germline V CDR1 and CDR2: LNHDA, SQIVND (reference sequence). This CDR3 spans 14 amino acids. This CDR3 is CASRGQQGWTEAFF. Here the CDR3 DNA reads TGTGCCAGTAGGGGGCAACAGGGGTGGACTGAAGCTTTCTTT.

Concerning this clone itself: The same CDR3 is also encoded by other DNA sequences in this sample. The V and J genes are TRBV25-1 and TRBJ2-2, with 9 positions matching TRBD2. The CDR3 length is 14 residues. The germline gives CDR1 MGHDK, CDR2 SYGVNS. J lost 3 bases, V lost 4 bases, and 0 bases had no gene match. In nucleotides, the CDR3 is TGTGCCAGCAGTGGGACTAGCGACACCGGGGAGCTGTTTTTT. It is translated as CASSGTSDTGELFF.

This clone appeared a few times. The gene calls are TRBV28 and TRBJ1-5; 9 bases match TRBD1. CDR1 is MDHEN and CDR2 is SYDVKM in the germline V gene. The V and J ends lost 5 bases and 11 bases, in that order; junction bases with no gene match: 4. The CDR3 extends over 12 amino acids. The CDR3 coding sequence is TGTGCCAGCAGTCAACAGGGGGCAGCCCAGCATTTT. Translated: CASSQQGAAQHF.

This chain connects TRBV25-1 to TRBJ2-7; TRBD2 agrees at 8 bases. The CDR3 is 15 residues long. CDR1 and CDR2 (germline): MGHDK, SYGVNS. Trimming cost V 6 bases and J 5 bases; bases outside gene matches: 12. CDR3: CASSPPGGRINEQYF. The CDR3 DNA follows: TGTGCCAGCAGCCCCCCGGGGGGGCGGATAAACGAGCAGTACTTC.

The rearrangement links TRBV5-4 to TRBJ2-1, with D possibly being TRBD1 (5 bases). In germline, CDR1 is SGHNT, CDR2 YYREEE (reference sequence). This CDR3 is 16 amino acids long. V gave up 0 bases and J gave up 7 bases, with 17 bases separating them. The CDR3 nucleotides are TGTGCCAGCAGCTTGGTCGCCCAGGGTTTTCGGAATGAGCAGTTCTTC. Protein sequence: CASSLVAQGFRNEQFF.